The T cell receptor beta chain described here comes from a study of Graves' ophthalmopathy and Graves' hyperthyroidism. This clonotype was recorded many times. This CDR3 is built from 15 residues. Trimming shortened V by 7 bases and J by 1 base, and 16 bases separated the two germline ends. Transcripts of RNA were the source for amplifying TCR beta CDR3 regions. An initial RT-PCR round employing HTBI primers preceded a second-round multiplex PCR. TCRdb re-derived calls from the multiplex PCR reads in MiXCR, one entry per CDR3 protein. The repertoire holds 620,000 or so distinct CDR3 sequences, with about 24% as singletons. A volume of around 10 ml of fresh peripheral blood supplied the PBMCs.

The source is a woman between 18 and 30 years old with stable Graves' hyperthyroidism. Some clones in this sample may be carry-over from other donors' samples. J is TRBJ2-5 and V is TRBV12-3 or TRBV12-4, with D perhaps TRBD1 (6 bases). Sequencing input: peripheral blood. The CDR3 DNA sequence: TGTGCCAGCACCGCAAAAGGGACAACCCAAGAGACCCAGTACTTC. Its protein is CASTAKGTTQETQYF.